This TCR beta chain emerged from a study of cytomegalovirus exposure and HLA in healthy donors. Worth noting for this clone: Its antigen is undetermined.

TCRdb keeps only in-frame clones here, not all; method: immunoSEQ multiplex PCR. Among around 190,000 clones, 86% were seen once, and the ten largest hold about 1.5%. Whole-study results and caveats: The authors confirmed in vitro that a few CMV-associated chains were specific for CMV antigens. High sensitivity and specificity were reportedly achieved when the classifier diagnosed cytomegalovirus status. The tendency of first-cohort TCR clusters to co-occur in the roughly 120 validation repertoires was the finding of a later analysis.

The receptor was isolated from a woman aged 18-29 years in good health and CMV-seronegative. Sequencing was done on a sample of PBMCs.

The CDR3 reads CASSLTGTSEEETQYF. Here the CDR3 DNA reads TGTGCCAGCAGTCTTACCGGGACTAGCGAAGAAGAGACCCAGTACTTC. J is TRBJ2-5 and V is TRBV2; TRBD2 aligns across 10 bases. CDR1 and CDR2 (germline): SNHLY, FYNNEI. V lost 5 bases and J lost 3; bases outside the gene matches: 9. The CDR3 has 16 residues.